Following are 9 T cell receptor beta chains from one sample sequenced in a study of blood T cells in healthy people across ages. The authors ran a second PCR of 7 to 11 cycles using a sample-barcoded 5' primer and a J-beta primer mix. TCRdb analysed the 5' RACE reads with MiXCR anew, one entry per CDR3 protein. Seen here are fewer than 700,000 distinct CDR3 sequences, 40% to 45% observed once, and the top ten hold around 30%. Source material: blood. These receptors were taken from a man older than 75 in good health.

The chain recombines TRBV7-2 with TRBJ2-5; 10 positions match TRBD1. TRBJ2-7 explains the end of the DNA better; the J call may be wrong. This CDR3 is built from 15 residues. Germline V gene lookup returns CDR1 SGHTA and CDR2 FQGNSA. The CDR3 reads CASRGGGTGEHEQYF. CDR3 sequence (DNA): TGTGCCAGCAGGGGGGGTGGGACAGGGGAACACGAGCAGTACTTC.

In this sample, this clonotype turned up a few times. The rearrangement uses TRBV6-1 and TRBJ1-6; D may be TRBD1 (6 bases). Germline loops: CDR1 MNHNS, CDR2 SASEGT. The CDR3 has 17 residues. V lost 2 bases to trimming and J lost 7 bases, with 18 bases between them. The CDR3 is CASSEPPRGSWNSPLHF. CDR3 DNA sequence: TGTGCCAGCAGTGAACCTCCCAGGGGTAGTTGGAATTCACCCCTCCACTTT.

This clonotype was detected ten times or more. The chain is built from TRBV29-1 and TRBJ2-5, with TRBD2 identical over 11 bases. The length of the CDR3 is 13 residues. Germline V lookup: CDR1 SQVTM, CDR2 ANQGSEA. Losses at the gene ends were 6 bases for V and 5 bases for J; bases not matched to a gene: 5. CDR3 sequence: CSVLLAGEETQYF. CDR3 nucleotides: TGCAGCGTCCTACTAGCGGGAGAGGAGACCCAGTACTTC.

This clonotype has a handful of counts. This chain connects TRBV9 to TRBJ2-1, with D possibly being TRBD1 (5 bases). Looked up from germline, CDR1 is SGDLS and CDR2 is YYNGEE. This CDR3 comprises 14 residues. V dropped 0 bases and J dropped 7 bases, with 11 bases sitting between them. CDR3 DNA sequence: TGTGCCAGCAGCGTAGCGGCCAGGGAAAATGAGCAGTTCTTC. Translating it yields CASSVAARENEQFF.

J is TRBJ2-3 and V is TRBV6-6; the D gene is possibly TRBD1 (6 bases). Germline CDR1 MNHNY, CDR2 SVGAGI (reference sequence). The CDR3 consists of 15 residues. The V gene lost 5 bases and the J gene lost 6 bases, with 18 bases spanning the gap. CDR3 sequence reads: CASSPGAINADTQYF. DNA of the CDR3: TGTGCCAGCAGTCCAGGGGCTATCAACGCGGATACGCAGTATTTT.

This clonotype was picked up many times. V gene TRBV3-1 combines with J gene TRBJ2-5; D unclear. The CDR3 extends over 16 amino acids. Germline lookup yields CDR1 LGHDT and CDR2 YNNKEL (reference sequence). The V and J ends lost 1 base and 2 bases respectively, with 14 bases between them. The CDR3 loop is CASSQVPARIQETQYF. Here the CDR3 DNA reads TGTGCCAGCAGCCAAGTCCCGGCACGGATTCAAGAGACCCAGTACTTC.

This clonotype was picked up many times. The chain links TRBV29-1 to TRBJ2-5; TRBD2 aligns across 11 bases. CDR3 length: 16 amino acids. V lost 5 bases, J lost 5 bases, and 13 bases stayed unmatched. The germline gives CDR1 SQVTM, CDR2 ANQGSEA. The chain's CDR3 is CSVSERVTSGVETQYF. The CDR3 nucleotides read TGCAGCGTTTCCGAAAGGGTGACTAGCGGGGTGGAGACCCAGTACTTC.

The gene calls are TRBV6-2 or TRBV6-3 and TRBJ2-1, with TRBD1 matching 12 bases. With V trimmed by 7 bases and J by 8 bases, 9 bases remained unmatched. Germline CDR1 is MNHEY and CDR2 is SVGEGT. The CDR3 is made up of 15 amino acids. The CDR3 nucleotides read TGTGCCAGCATTCCATCGGGACAGGGGGCGCATGAGCAGTTCTTC. The encoded protein is CASIPSGQGAHEQFF.

This clonotype was detected a few times. The V and J genes are TRBV7-2 and TRBJ2-5; 9 bases line up with TRBD1. The CDR3 sequence is 16 residues long. Trimming took 2 bases from V and 5 from J; bases not matched to a gene: 9. Germline values: CDR1 SGHTA, CDR2 FQGNSA. CDR3 in DNA: TGTGCCAGCAGCTTATCCCCCAGGGACAGGGCCGAGACCCAGTACTTC. It yields the protein CASSLSPRDRAETQYF. The full variable domain, with the rest looked up from reference TRBV7-2 and TRBJ2-5, is GAGVSQSPSNKVTEKGKDVELRCDPISGHTALYWYRQSLGQGLEFLIYFQGNSAPDKSGLPSDRFSAERTGGSVSTLTIQRTQQEDSAVYLCASSLSPRDRAETQYFGPGTRLLVL.